This is a list of T cell receptor beta chains from one sample in a study of blood T cell repertoires in COVID-19. TCRdb's table, derived via immunoSEQ multiplex PCR, lists solely in-frame clones and lacks some. Of a few hundred thousand clones listed, roughly four fifths were seen once; the top ten hold roughly 3.1%. Source material: PBMCs or T cells enriched from blood (not recorded which). These receptors came from a middle-aged man who had recovered from COVID-19. Both conserved end residues are part of each CDR3. D genes are given only for firm matches. Some rows have no size entry. The others give once, few or many, or a class for an expanded clone.

TRBV7-3	TRBJ1-1	13	.	.	TGTGCCAGCAGCTTATCCCCAGGAATTGAAGCTTTCTTT	CASSLSPGIEAFF
TRBV6-2/TRBV6-3	TRBJ2-1	15	.	.	TGTGCCAGCAGCCTTCTAGCGAGCTCCTACAATGAGCAGTTCTTC	CASSLLASSYNEQFF
TRBV4-1	TRBJ2-3	20	TRBD1	.	TGCGCCAGCAGCCAAGTTCCGGGACAGGGCGCTTCGACTGAAACAGATACGCAGTATTTT	CASSQVPGQGASTETDTQYF
TRBV29-1	TRBJ2-7	12	.	.	TGCAGCGTTGTCAGGGGACCCGGCGAGCAGTACTTC	CSVVRGPGEQYF
TRBV27	TRBJ2-1	16	TRBD2	.	TGTGCCAGCAGTTTCCCGACTAGCGGGAGGGGGAATGAGCAGTTCTTC	CASSFPTSGRGNEQFF
TRBV5-5	TRBJ2-7	15	TRBD1	once	TGTGCCAGCAGCAACGGACAGGGGAGCTCCTACGAGCAGTACTTC	CASSNGQGSSYEQYF
TRBV19	TRBJ1-1	15	.	.	TGTGCCAGTAGTATACAGGGTTCCATGAACACTGAAGCTTTCTTT	CASSIQGSMNTEAFF
TRBV5-7	TRBJ1-1	14	TRBD1	.	TGTGCCAGCAGCCCAAGGACAGGAGGGGGTGAAGCTTTCTTT	CASSPRTGGGEAFF
TRBV28	TRBJ2-1	15	TRBD2	.	TGTGCCAGCACGCCTGCCGGGACTACGTACAATGAGCAGTTCTTC	CASTPAGTTYNEQFF
TRBV4-2	TRBJ1-4	16	TRBD1	.	TGTGCCAGCAGCCAAAACAGACAGGGGGCAGGTGAAAAACTGTTTTTT	CASSQNRQGAGEKLFF
TRBV27	TRBJ1-5	14	TRBD1	.	TGTGCCAGCAGTAACAGGGGGGTGAATCAGCCCCAGCATTTT	CASSNRGVNQPQHF
TRBV5-6	TRBJ2-7	16	.	.	TGTGCCAGCAGCTTTCCCACTAGCAGACGATCCTACGAGCAGTACTTC	CASSFPTSRRSYEQYF
TRBV6-8	TRBJ1-4	17	.	.	TGTGCCAGCAGTTTAACTAAGATAGTTGCAACTAATGAAAAACTGTTTTTT	CASSLTKIVATNEKLFF
TRBV25-1	TRBJ1-2	14	.	once	TGTGCCAGCAGCCCCTCCGGCAGGGCGGATGGCTACACCTTC	CASSPSGRADGYTF
TRBV6-5	TRBJ1-6	14	.	.	TGTGCCAGCAGTCCCGGGGTAGCATCTGGGGCCCTCCACTTT	CASSPGVASGALHF
TRBV9	TRBJ2-5	13	.	.	TGTGCCAGCAGCGTCGGGACACAAGAGACCCAGTACTTC	CASSVGTQETQYF
TRBV19	TRBJ1-2	16	.	few	TGTGCCAGTAGTGCGCCCCGGGACACCGTGGTCTATGGCTACACCTTC	CASSAPRDTVVYGYTF
TRBV20-1	TRBJ1-2	11	.	.	TGCAGTGCTATGCCAGGGGACGGCTACACCTTC	CSAMPGDGYTF
TRBV5-6	TRBJ2-6	16	TRBD1	.	TGTGCCAGCAGCCTGTCGACAGGGACTGGGGCCAACGTCCTGACTTTC	CASSLSTGTGANVLTF
TRBV3-1/TRBV3-2	TRBJ2-7	12	.	.	TGTGCCAGCAGCCAAGGAGGATACGAGCAGTACTTC	CASSQGGYEQYF
TRBV3-1/TRBV3-2	TRBJ1-2	13	.	.	TGTGCCAGCAGCTTCACAGTTAACTATGGCTACACCTTC	CASSFTVNYGYTF
TRBV11-2	TRBJ2-1	19	TRBD2	.	TGTGCCAGCAGCTCGACTAGCGGGAGGACCCTGATCTCCTACAATGAGCAGTTCTTC	CASSSTSGRTLISYNEQFF
TRBV7-3	TRBJ1-6	14	.	once	TGTGCCAGCAGCGTCTACAGCTATAATTCACCCCTCCACTTT	CASSVYSYNSPLHF
TRBV9	TRBJ1-6	14	.	.	TGTGCCAGCAGCGTAACAGATCAGGTGATACCCCTCCACTTT	CASSVTDQVIPLHF
TRBV5-1	TRBJ2-3	13	.	.	TGCGCCAGCAGCTTGAAGCCTACAGATACGCAGTATTTT	CASSLKPTDTQYF
TRBV7-8	TRBJ2-7	16	.	.	TGTGCCAGCAGCTTAGCGCAATCCAGCGGGTCTGGGGAGCAGTACTTC	CASSLAQSSGSGEQYF
TRBV7-9	TRBJ2-1	14	.	once	TGTGCCAGCAGCTTACCGGTGGGAGCGCTGGGTCTGTTCTTC	CASSLPVGALGLFF
TRBV6-5	TRBJ2-2	14	TRBD1	.	TGTGCCAGCAGCCCCCGACAGGGGACCGGGGAGCTGTTTTTT	CASSPRQGTGELFF